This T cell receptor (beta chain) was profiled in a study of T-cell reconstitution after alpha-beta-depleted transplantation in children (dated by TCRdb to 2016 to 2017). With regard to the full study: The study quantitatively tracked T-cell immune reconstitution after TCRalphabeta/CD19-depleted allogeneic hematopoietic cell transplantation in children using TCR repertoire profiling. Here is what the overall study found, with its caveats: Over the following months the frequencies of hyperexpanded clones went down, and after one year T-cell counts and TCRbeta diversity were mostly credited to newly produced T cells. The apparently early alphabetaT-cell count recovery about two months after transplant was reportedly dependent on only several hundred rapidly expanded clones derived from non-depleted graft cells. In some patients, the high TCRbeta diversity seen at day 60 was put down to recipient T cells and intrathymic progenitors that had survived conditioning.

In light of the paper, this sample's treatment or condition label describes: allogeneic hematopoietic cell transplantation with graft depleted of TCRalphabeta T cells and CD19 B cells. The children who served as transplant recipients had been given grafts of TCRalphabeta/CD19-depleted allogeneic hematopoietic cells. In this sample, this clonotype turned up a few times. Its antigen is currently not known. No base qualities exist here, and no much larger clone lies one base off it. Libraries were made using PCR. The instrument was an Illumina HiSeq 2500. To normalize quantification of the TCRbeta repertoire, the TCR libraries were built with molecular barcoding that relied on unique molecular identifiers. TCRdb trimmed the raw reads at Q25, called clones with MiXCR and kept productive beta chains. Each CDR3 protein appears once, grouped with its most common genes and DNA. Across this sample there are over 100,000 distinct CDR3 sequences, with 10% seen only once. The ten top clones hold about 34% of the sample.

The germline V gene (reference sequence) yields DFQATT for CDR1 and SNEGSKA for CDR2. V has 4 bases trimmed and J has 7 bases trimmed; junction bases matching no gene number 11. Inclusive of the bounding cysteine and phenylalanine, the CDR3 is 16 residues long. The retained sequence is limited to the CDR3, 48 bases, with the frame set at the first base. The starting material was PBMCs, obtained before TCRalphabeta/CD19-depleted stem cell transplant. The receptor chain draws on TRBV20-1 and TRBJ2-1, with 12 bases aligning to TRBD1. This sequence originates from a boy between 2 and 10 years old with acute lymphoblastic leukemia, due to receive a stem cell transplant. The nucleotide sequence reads TGCAGTGCTACCCATTTTGGGACAGGGGGCCTAAATGAGCAGTTCTTC. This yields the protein CSATHFGTGGLNEQFF.